This T cell receptor beta chain came from a study of tumour-infiltrating T cells in Burkitt lymphoma. Study-level information: Survival, overall and progression-free, tracked with productive clonality.

This CDR3 contains 13 residues. Looked up from germline, CDR1 is SQVTM and CDR2 is ANQGSEA. After removal of 4 bases from V and 5 bases from J, the junction contained 5 bases not matched to a gene. Of note for this clone: Additional DNA sequences in this sample encode the identical CDR3.

Generated by immunoSEQ multiplex PCR, the TCRdb table keeps only in-frame clones and is missing some. Of 15,000 or so clones listed, 25% to 35% are singletons. The chain links TRBV29-1 to TRBJ1-1; 9 bases agree with TRBD1. This TCR derives from a human donor with diffuse large B-cell lymphoma. The material sequenced was tumor tissue. CDR3: CSVVGTGRTEAFF. CDR3 DNA sequence: TGCAGCGTTGTAGGGACAGGGAGAACTGAAGCTTTCTTT.